The clone carrying this TCR beta chain was seen just once. The antigen is undetermined. The authors ran a second PCR of roughly 6 to 12 cycles using a sample-barcoded 5' primer and a J-beta primer mix. All samples gave at least 2.5 million CDR3-containing paired-end reads. TCRdb ran MiXCR on the 5' RACE reads and lists one entry per CDR3 protein. The sample yields approximately 810,000 distinct CDR3 sequences, around 30% seen once. At least 7 million PBMCs were isolated per sample. The sample comes from a study of blood T cells in healthy people across ages. Overall study results and limits: A greater number of naive CD4+ cells and higher diversity distinguished long-lived donors from aged donors. Roughly linearly, TCR beta diversity per million T cells fell as age increased.

Germline values: CDR1 SQVTM, CDR2 ANQGSEA. The CDR3 covers 12 residues. The germline V and J ends were trimmed by 4 bases and 7 bases, with 13 bases remaining between them. The V call is TRBV29-1, the J call TRBJ1-2, with unresolved D. The receptor's source is a woman older than 75 in good health. The sample consisted of blood. The DNA of the CDR3 is TGCAGCGTTGCCGGCAGCCTGGCTGGCTACACCTTC. Translation gives CSVAGSLAGYTF.